This TCR beta chain was obtained from a study of shared clonotypes between healthy human individuals. The CDR3 spans 11 residues. The V end was cut by 0 bases, the J end by 10 bases, with 9 bases between. The germline V gene has CDR1 GTSNPN and CDR2 SVGIG (reference sequence). Study-wide findings and caveats: The authors expected sequencing depth to affect clonotype sharing among donors.

As regards this clone: Its target is unknown.

Loaded into unsorted PBMC replicate PCRs was about 0.3 ug DNA, about 30,000 T cell genomes. Sequencing used immunoSEQ multiplex PCR; TCRdb keeps in-frame clones, though not all of them. The top ten hold 12% of the sample, which has 550,000 to 600,000 clones, around 81% seen once. Donors were Caucasian adults residing in Nashville, Tennessee, USA. About 90 million PBMCs were counted before genomic DNA extraction. The V gene is TRBV30, the J gene TRBJ1-1; D ambiguous. The sample was PBMCs. The clonotype was recovered from a woman aged 40 to 55 in good health. Some clones in this sample may be carry-over from other donors' samples. CDR3 in DNA: TGTGCCTGGAGTGTAGGTAGCGGAGCTTTCTTT. Translating it yields CAWSVGSGAFF. Using reference TRBV30 and TRBJ1-1 for the parts outside the CDR3, the full variable domain is SQTIHQWPATLVQPVGSPLSLECTVEGTSNPNLYWYRQAAGRGLQLLFYSVGIGQISSEVPQNLSASRPQDRQFILSSKKLLLSDSGFYLCAWSVGSGAFFGQGTRLTVV.